This T cell receptor beta chain is drawn from a study of cytomegalovirus exposure and HLA in healthy donors. In the case of this clone: This CDR3 is also generated by other DNA sequences in the sample.

Primers: 60 Vbeta forward and 13 Jbeta reverse. TCRdb keeps only in-frame clones here, not all; method: immunoSEQ multiplex PCR. The sample lists fewer than 150,000 clones; roughly 74% were seen once. The V gene lost 1 base and the J gene lost 4 bases, with 5 bases spanning the gap. The CDR3 consists of 13 residues. CDR1 SGHNT and CDR2 YENEEA come from the germline V gene. This TCR was recovered from a woman aged 40 to 50 in good health and CMV-seropositive. The V and J genes are TRBV11-3 and TRBJ2-1; D uncertain. Sequenced sample: PBMCs. CDR3 amino acids: CASSLGQYNEQFF. CDR3 bases: TGTGCCAGCAGCTTAGGTCAGTACAATGAGCAGTTCTTC.